The 18 T cell receptor beta chains below all came from one sample that was sequenced in a study of T cell responses to AZD1222 COVID-19 vaccine. Sequencing was performed with immunoSEQ multiplex PCR; in TCRdb, only in-frame clones are kept and a portion is missing. The sample includes 140,000 to 150,000 clones, around 88% of them seen just once. The sample in question was peripheral blood, obtained on day 0 of AZD1222 vaccination. The receptor set was obtained from an adult in good health.

The J gene is TRBJ1-5, the V gene TRBV4-1, with a possible D match to TRBD1 (6 bases). Germline V gives CDR1 MGHRA, CDR2 YSYEKL. The CDR3 totals 15 residues. V was trimmed by 0 bases and J by 3 bases, leaving 9 bases between them. The CDR3 bases are TGCGCCAGCAGCCAAGACAGGGGCGACAATCAGCCCCAGCATTTT. It encodes CASSQDRGDNQPQHF.

This clone was recorded only once. The genes are TRBV19 and TRBJ1-5, with unresolved D. Germline V gene lookup returns CDR1 LNHDA and CDR2 SQIVND (reference sequence). The CDR3 covers 17 residues. In DNA, the CDR3 is TGTGCGTCTGGGCGGCGTGCTGCAAAATATAGCAATCAGCCCCAGCATTTT. Translation gives CASGRRAAKYSNQPQHF.

This chain links TRBV2 with TRBJ1-4, with TRBD1 matching 7 bases. J lost 5 bases, V lost 6 bases, and 12 bases had no gene match. Germline CDR1 and CDR2: SNHLY and FYNNEI. CDR3 length equals 16 residues. As DNA, the CDR3 is TGTGCCAGCAGCGACTTAAACAGGGGAGAGAATGAAAAACTGTTTTTT. This translates into CASSDLNRGENEKLFF.

V usage is TRBV28 and J usage is TRBJ1-5; D not certain. Germline V gene data show CDR1 as MDHEN and CDR2 as SYDVKM. The V gene lost 6 bases and the J gene lost 1 base, with 4 bases spanning the gap. The CDR3 is 12 amino acids. The CDR3 region has the DNA TGTGCCAGCAGGGCAAGCAATCAGCCCCAGCATTTT. It is translated as CASRASNQPQHF.

The table lists this clone with a few counts. This chain uses TRBV18 with TRBJ2-7; possibly TRBD2 for D (6 bases). The V gene lost 3 bases and the J gene lost 5 bases, with 8 bases spanning the gap. The germline V gene has CDR1 KGHSH and CDR2 LQKENI. This CDR3 region has 12 residues. The CDR3 sequence: CASSPGGNEQYF. CDR3 DNA sequence: TGTGCCAGCTCACCCGGCGGGAACGAGCAGTACTTC.

The chain is built from TRBV18 and TRBJ1-3, with D unresolved. The ends were cut back, 3 bases at V and 1 base at J, with 13 bases in the middle. Germline CDR1 and CDR2: KGHSH and LQKENI. The CDR3 runs 16 residues. The DNA of the CDR3 is TGTGCCAGCTCACCGGTCCTCTATTCATCTGGAAACACCATATATTTT. Translated, it gives CASSPVLYSSGNTIYF.

The CDR3 region has the DNA TGTGCCAGCGGAAAATCCGGACGGCGAGGCTACACCTTC. It codes for CASGKSGRRGYTF. The chain carries TRBV5-8 and TRBJ1-2; no reliable D call. CDR1 is SGHTS, CDR2 YDEGEE, per germline. This CDR3 spans 13 amino acids. V was cut by 7 bases and J by 8 bases, with 18 bases left in between.

The V and J genes are TRBV2 and TRBJ2-5; D perhaps matches TRBD2 (5 bases). With 7 bases removed from V and 3 bases from J, the gap between germline ends came to 18 bases. The germline V gene encodes CDR1 SNHLY and CDR2 FYNNEI. This CDR3 spans 15 amino acids. Written as DNA, the CDR3 is TGTGCCAGCAATTTGGAGGCAAGCATCAAAGAGACCCAGTACTTC. This gives the protein CASNLEASIKETQYF.

The genes are TRBV15 and TRBJ1-2; no reliable D call. V lost 0 bases and J 8 bases, leaving 16 bases between the germline ends. Germline V CDR1 and CDR2: LNHNV, YYDKDF (reference sequence). This CDR3 has 15 amino acids. Here the CDR3 reads CATSRDLRETWGYTF. The CDR3 coding sequence is TGTGCCACCAGCAGAGATCTTCGGGAGACGTGGGGCTACACCTTC.

The J gene is TRBJ2-7, the V gene TRBV6-2 or TRBV6-3, with D hard to call. CDR3 length: 13 residues. The V gene lost 5 bases and the J gene lost 3 bases, with 11 bases spanning the gap. The germline V gene has CDR1 MNHEY and CDR2 SVGEGT. CDR3 region: CASSRQKDYEQYF. The CDR3 DNA reads TGTGCCAGCAGTCGGCAGAAGGACTACGAGCAGTACTTC.

The chain combines TRBV5-6 with TRBJ1-2; TRBD1 is a possible D gene (5 bases). The V gene's germline CDR1 is SGHDT and CDR2 YYEEEE. The ends were cut back, 0 bases at V and 7 bases at J, with 13 bases in the middle. The CDR3 loop spans 14 amino acids. Here the CDR3 DNA reads TGTGCCAGCAGCTTGGACGGGACCCGTAGTGGCTACACCTTC. As protein: CASSLDGTRSGYTF.

This clone was seen a single time. V gene TRBV24-1 combines with J gene TRBJ1-1; D is undetermined. The CDR3 length is 12 residues. In germline, CDR1 is KGHDR, CDR2 SFDVKD. V shed 12 bases and J shed 0 bases, with 10 bases lying between them. CDR3 sequence: CAGLSLNTEAFF. In DNA form, the CDR3 reads TGTGCCGGGCTCAGCTTGAACACTGAAGCTTTCTTT.

The chain is built from TRBV30 and TRBJ2-3; TRBD1 might be the D (5 bases). The CDR3 loop spans 12 amino acids. V lost 4 bases and J 3 bases, leaving 8 bases between the germline ends. Germline loops: CDR1 GTSNPN, CDR2 SVGIG (reference sequence). CDR3 amino acids: CAWTAGTDTQYF. DNA for the CDR3: TGTGCCTGGACCGCAGGGACAGATACGCAGTATTTT.

The chain is built from TRBV5-1 and TRBJ2-3; 7 bases are a match to TRBD1. V trimming: 2 bases; J trimming: 4 bases; junction bases outside the gene matches: 7. The V gene's germline CDR1 is SGHRS and CDR2 YFSETQ. The CDR3 totals 15 residues. CDR3 nucleotides: TGCGCCAGCAGCTTTATAGGGGGCGGTTCAGATACGCAGTATTTT. Translating gives CASSFIGGGSDTQYF.

The rearrangement uses TRBV27 and TRBJ2-7; 11 bases map to TRBD2. Germline trimming cut 5 bases from V and 3 bases from J; bases unmatched to any gene: 12. This CDR3 has 17 residues. In germline, CDR1 is MNHEY, CDR2 SMNVEV (reference sequence). CDR3 bases: TGTGCCAGCAGTCCCACTCCACTAGCGGGGGTTAGCTACGAGCAGTACTTC. This encodes CASSPTPLAGVSYEQYF.

This rearrangement joins TRBV20-1 to TRBJ1-2; D is unresolved. CDR1 is DFQATT, CDR2 SNEGSKA, per germline (reference sequence). CDR3 length equals 10 residues. V dropped 0 bases and J dropped 8 bases, with 4 bases sitting between them. In DNA, the CDR3 is TGCAGTGCTAGAGATAGCGGCTACACCTTC. Its translation is CSARDSGYTF.

This chain links TRBV10-3 with TRBJ1-2; 9 nucleotides align to TRBD1. Germline CDR1 reads ENHRY; CDR2 reads SYGVKD. The CDR3 runs 15 residues. The V segment lost 1 base and the J segment 6 bases; nucleotides outside the gene matches: 6. The CDR3 loop reads CAISEYRDRVDGYTF. CDR3 nucleotide sequence: TGTGCCATCAGTGAGTACCGGGACAGGGTTGATGGCTACACCTTC.

The chain carries TRBV2 and TRBJ1-4; 10 bases are shared with TRBD1. The J segment lost 6 bases and the V segment lost 6 bases, leaving 7 bases of the junction unmatched. CDR1 and CDR2 (germline): SNHLY, FYNNEI. This CDR3 region has 15 residues. CDR3 DNA: TGTGCCAGCAGACGACAGGGGGCACTGTATGAAAAACTGTTTTTT. This encodes CASRRQGALYEKLFF.